The T cell receptor beta chain under discussion was sequenced for a study of radiotherapy plus CTLA-4 blockade in lung cancer (dated by TCRdb to the late 2010s). Background for the entire study: Among the enrolled patients, under 20% had an objective response, and about 29% reached disease control. The full study reports these points: The strongest predictors of response, as reported, were early dynamic changes in blood T cell clones along with a rise in serum interferon-beta after radiation. TCR clones derived from tumors expanded in peripheral blood after treatment with radiotherapy and ipilimumab.

The protocol used for the library was the immunoSEQ multiplex PCR assay. TCRdb retrieved this table from immuneACCESS and kept in-frame rearrangements only. Not all clones are present; in checked studies, unresolved V genes account for under half, and no reason is known for the remainder. Here the sample has about 85,000 clones; approximately 84% occur a single time. The ten largest clones represent more than 2% of the sample. The study tested focal radiation therapy combined with CTLA-4 blockade (ipilimumab) in patients with chemo-refractory metastatic non-small-cell lung cancer. This clone appeared a single time. It has no known antigen specificity. Base qualities were left out, and no much larger clone turns up one base away. From cysteine to phenylalanine, the CDR3 is 14 amino acids long. Only the CDR3 DNA is retained, 42 bases long and in frame from the first base. V sheds 1 base and J sheds 0 bases, leaving 5 bases between their ends. In the germline V gene, CDR1 corresponds to SGHRS and CDR2 to YFSETQ.

The TCR sequence derives from a human donor with non-small cell lung cancer who had a partial response to radiotherapy plus ipilimumab. The material sequenced was peripheral blood, taken from a patient treated with radiotherapy plus ipilimumab. The receptor chain draws on TRBV5-1 and TRBJ2-1; a confident D gene designation cannot be given. The nucleotides are TGCGCCAGCAGCTTGTCCTCCTCCTACAATGAGCAGTTCTTC. This encodes CASSLSSSYNEQFF.